Listed below are T cell receptor beta chains from one sample, sequenced in a study of beta chain features in type 1 diabetes. TCRdb keeps only in-frame clones here, not all; method: immunoSEQ multiplex PCR. The sample records some 350,000 clones, about 14% being singletons. Sequenced: naive CD4+ T cells from blood. The receptors come from a woman aged 18 to 35 with type 1 diabetes. CDR3s include the opening cysteine and the closing phenylalanine or tryptophan. The D gene is left open where the match is weak. Expanded clones get a size class; other rows say once, few or many, or leave the size out.

>16|NA|NA|TRBJ2-2|TRBV5-6
CASSLGGHANTGELFF
TGTGCCAGCAGCTTGGGGGGGCACGCGAACACCGGGGAGCTGTTTTTT
>17|few|TRBD1|TRBJ1-2|TRBV5-1
CASSLLGDSGSNYGYTF
TGCGCCAGCAGCCTGCTGGGGGACAGCGGGTCTAACTATGGCTACACCTTC
>13|NA|TRBD1|TRBJ2-5|TRBV28
CASLDRVLETQYF
TGTGCCAGCTTGGACAGGGTTTTGGAGACCCAGTACTTC
>12|NA|TRBD1|TRBJ1-2|TRBV19
CASLTGDYGYTF
TGTGCCAGTCTCACAGGGGATTATGGCTACACCTTC
>14|NA|NA|TRBJ2-5|TRBV5-1
CASSRTNGEETQYF
TGCGCCAGCAGCAGGACCAACGGGGAAGAGACCCAGTACTTC
>13|few|NA|TRBJ1-1|TRBV29-1
CSVVGQTNTEAFF
TGCAGCGTTGTAGGACAGACGAACACTGAAGCTTTCTTT
>17|few|NA|TRBJ2-6|TRBV28
CASSLQGRGSGANVLTF
TGTGCCAGCAGTTTACAGGGGAGGGGCTCTGGGGCCAACGTCCTGACTTTC
>16|few|TRBD2|TRBJ2-1|TRBV4-1
CAIGTSGFSSYNEQFF
TGCGCCATTGGGACTAGCGGGTTTAGCTCCTACAATGAGCAGTTCTTC
>15|NA|TRBD1|TRBJ2-7|TRBV10-3
CAISESRDRFYEQYF
TGTGCCATCAGTGAGAGCCGGGACAGGTTCTACGAGCAGTACTTC
>16|few|TRBD2|TRBJ2-1|TRBV29-1
CSVSISGRGSYNEQFF
TGCAGCGTTAGCATCAGCGGGAGAGGGTCCTACAATGAGCAGTTCTTC
>14|NA|NA|TRBJ2-3|TRBV7-9
CASSLAGVRDTQYF
TGTGCCAGCAGCTTAGCCGGAGTACGAGATACGCAGTATTTT
>13|few|NA|TRBJ2-3|TRBV12-5
CASGLVGVNTQYF
TGTGCTAGTGGTTTGGTAGGGGTCAATACGCAGTATTTT
>14|NA|NA|TRBJ2-1|TRBV19
CASKSGSVYNEQFF
TGTGCCAGTAAGTCCGGGAGTGTGTACAATGAGCAGTTCTTC